The 13 T cell receptor beta chains listed next were all sequenced from one sample in a study of cytomegalovirus exposure and HLA in healthy donors. Primers included in the PCR were 60 Vbeta and 13 Jbeta primers. Clones were read by immunoSEQ multiplex PCR, and TCRdb kept only the in-frame ones, dropping some. The sample yields 95,000 to 150,000 clones, 74% seen once. The sample taken for sequencing was PBMCs. These TCRs come from a woman aged 50 to 65 in good health and CMV-seropositive.

In this sample, this clone turned up a few times. This chain uses TRBV11-2 with TRBJ1-6, with 10 bases aligning to TRBD1. The CDR3 contains 13 residues. After removal of 8 bases from V and 14 bases from J, the junction contained 9 bases not matched to a gene. Germline CDR1 is SGHAT and CDR2 is FQNNGV. The CDR3 loop reads CASGSDRGSSLHF. The CDR3 DNA reads as TGTGCCAGCGGGTCGGACAGGGGGTCGTCCCTCCACTTT.

The chain recombines TRBV9 with TRBJ2-7, with a tentative D call TRBD1 (6 bases). Trimming removed 4 bases at V and 2 bases at J, with 16 bases between. The CDR3 loop spans 15 amino acids. CDR1 is SGDLS, CDR2 YYNGEE, per germline. This chain's CDR3 is CASSPQGHPTYEQYF. The CDR3 DNA reads TGTGCCAGCAGCCCCCAGGGGCACCCGACCTACGAGCAGTACTTC.

V gene TRBV6-4 combines with J gene TRBJ1-2; TRBD1 matches at 12 bases. The germline V gene encodes CDR1 MRHNA and CDR2 SNTAGT. This CDR3 has 14 amino acids. The J segment lost 8 bases and the V segment lost 6 bases, leaving 7 bases of the junction unmatched. The CDR3 loop is CASRAGTGGKGYTF. In DNA, the CDR3 is TGTGCCAGCAGGGCCGGGACAGGGGGCAAAGGCTACACCTTC.

The chain joins TRBV5-6 to TRBJ1-2, with a tentative D call TRBD1 (5 bases). Germline CDR1 reads SGHDT; CDR2 reads YYEEEE. V lost 0 bases to trimming and J lost 2 bases, with 11 bases between them. The CDR3 runs to 15 residues. The CDR3 bases are TGTGCCAGCAGCTTGGGGGGCGCGTCCAACTATGGCTACACCTTC. This gives the protein CASSLGGASNYGYTF.

The chain employs TRBV11-2 and TRBJ1-6; no clear D. The CDR3 has 13 residues. The germline V and J ends were trimmed by 5 bases and 7 bases, with 9 bases remaining between them. Germline V gene data show CDR1 as SGHAT and CDR2 as FQNNGV. Written as DNA, the CDR3 is TGTGCCAGCAGCCCGACGACAAATTCACCCCTCCACTTT. It encodes CASSPTTNSPLHF.

This chain uses TRBV4-1 with TRBJ2-5, with 9 bases aligning to TRBD2. The CDR3 length is 19 residues. V dropped 3 bases and J dropped 0; count of bases not matched to a gene: 14. CDR1 is MGHRA, CDR2 YSYEKL, per germline. CDR3 bases: TGCGCCAGCAGCCACCCGGGGCTAGCGGGGCCGAAACACCAAGAGACCCAGTACTTC. Encoded protein: CASSHPGLAGPKHQETQYF.

This chain joins TRBV11-3 and TRBJ2-5, with 8 bases lining up with TRBD1. Germline V CDR1 and CDR2: SGHNT, YENEEA. J was trimmed by 1 base and V by 5 bases; bases with no gene match: 6. This CDR3 comprises 15 residues. CDR3 protein: CASSDGTGAQETQYF. The CDR3 region has the DNA TGTGCCAGCAGCGACGGGACAGGCGCCCAAGAGACCCAGTACTTC.

This clone was counted between two and nine times. This rearrangement joins TRBV7-9 to TRBJ2-1; 8 nucleotides line up with TRBD2. Germline CDR1 and CDR2: SEHNR and FQNEAQ (reference sequence). V was pared by 5 bases and J by 6 bases, with 9 bases of the junction left unmatched. This CDR3 has 15 amino acids. CDR3 DNA sequence: TGTGCCAGCAGCACCATTTCTGCGGGGGGCAATGAGCAGTTCTTC. Translation gives CASSTISAGGNEQFF.

Points on this clone: Sequence at one end of the junction differs from germline and may be a read error. The rearrangement links TRBV2 to TRBJ1-4, with D hard to call. The CDR3 has 13 amino acids. CDR1 and CDR2 (germline): SNHLY, FYNNEI. CDR3: CASRGRSNEKLLF. The CDR3 nucleotides are TGTGCCAGCAGGGGCAGGTCTAATGAAAAACTGCTTTTT.

This chain connects TRBV4-1 to TRBJ2-7; TRBD2 aligns across 8 bases. The CDR3 has 16 residues. The V gene's germline CDR1 is MGHRA and CDR2 YSYEKL. J lost 3 bases, V lost 1 base, and 8 bases had no gene match. The DNA for the CDR3 is TGCGCCAGCAGCCAAGTACTAACTAGCGGATACTACGAGCAGTACTTC. This translates into CASSQVLTSGYYEQYF.

The chain employs TRBV5-5 and TRBJ2-2; a weak D match, TRBD1 (6 bases). From germline, CDR1 is SGHKS and CDR2 YYEKEE (reference sequence). Trimming left V 2 bases short and J 3 bases short, with 20 bases between. This CDR3 region has 18 residues. This CDR3 reads CASSLHLAGAMDTGELFF. The CDR3 nucleotides are TGTGCCAGCAGCTTACATCTCGCAGGGGCAATGGACACCGGGGAGCTGTTTTTT.

This clone was picked up a small number of times. The chain is built from TRBV7-9 and TRBJ2-1; weak D call: TRBD2 (5 bases). The CDR3 loop spans 13 amino acids. The ends were cut back, 3 bases at V and 5 bases at J, with 8 bases in the middle. Germline CDR1 SEHNR, CDR2 FQNEAQ (reference sequence). The DNA for the CDR3 is TGTGCCAGCAGCTTGGGAGTAGACAATGAGCAGTTCTTC. This translates into CASSLGVDNEQFF.

The CDR3 nucleotides are TGTGCCAGTAGTCCAGATCTGACTAGCGGGGGGGTCAATGAGCAGTTCTTC. Protein sequence: CASSPDLTSGGVNEQFF. V is TRBV19 and J is TRBJ2-1, with 14 bases aligning to TRBD2. The CDR3 is made up of 17 amino acids. J gave up 6 bases and V 5 bases, and 9 bases lay outside the gene matches. In germline, CDR1 is LNHDA, CDR2 SQIVND (reference sequence). Full variable domain (remainder filled in from reference TRBV19 and TRBJ2-1): DGGITQSPKYLFRKEGQNVTLSCEQNLNHDAMYWYRQDPGQGLRLIYYSQIVNDFQKGDIAEGYSVSREKKESFPLTVTSAQKNPTAFYLCASSPDLTSGGVNEQFFGPGTRLTVL.